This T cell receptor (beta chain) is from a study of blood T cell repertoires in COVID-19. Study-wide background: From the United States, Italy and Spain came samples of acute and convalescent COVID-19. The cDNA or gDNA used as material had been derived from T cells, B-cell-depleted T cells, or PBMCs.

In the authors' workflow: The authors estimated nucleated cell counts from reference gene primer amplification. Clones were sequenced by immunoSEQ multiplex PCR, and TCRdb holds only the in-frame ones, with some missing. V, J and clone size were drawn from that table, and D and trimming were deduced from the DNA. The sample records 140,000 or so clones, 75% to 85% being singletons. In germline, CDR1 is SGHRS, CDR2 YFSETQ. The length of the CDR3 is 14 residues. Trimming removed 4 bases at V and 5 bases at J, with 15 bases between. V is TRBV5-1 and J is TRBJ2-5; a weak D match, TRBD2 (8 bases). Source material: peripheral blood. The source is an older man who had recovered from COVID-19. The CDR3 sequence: CASSRQGGGETQYF. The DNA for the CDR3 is TGCGCCAGCAGCCGACAGGGCGGGGGGGAGACCCAGTACTTC.